The 11 T cell receptor beta chains listed next were all sequenced from one sample in a study of OX40 agonist ivuxolimab in advanced cancers. Libraries were made using the immunoSEQ multiplex PCR assay. The clones in this table, taken by TCRdb from immuneACCESS, are in-frame only. Not every clone is retained; where verified, under half of the shortfall comes from an unresolved V gene, and the cause of the rest is unknown. The sample table records almost 70,000 clones; 91% of these occur just once. The ten largest clones capture about 0.3% of the sample. The starting material was CD4+ or CD8+ T cells sorted from blood, obtained in a trial of the OX40 agonist ivuxolimab. The receptors derive from an adult with an advanced solid tumor such as melanoma, head and neck, liver or kidney cancer.

This rearrangement joins TRBV7-2 to TRBJ2-1, with 7 positions matching TRBD1. The CDR3 loop spans 11 amino acids. The germline CDR1 and CDR2 sequences are SGHTA and FQGNSA. The V and J ends lost 5 bases and 10 bases, in that order; junction bases with no gene match: 2. This chain's CDR3 is CASSRDSEQFF. In DNA form, the CDR3 reads TGTGCCAGCAGCAGGGACAGCGAGCAGTTCTTC. Based on the CDR3 plus reference TRBV7-2 and TRBJ2-1, the full variable domain is GAGVSQSPSNKVTEKGKDVELRCDPISGHTALYWYRQSLGQGLEFLIYFQGNSAPDKSGLPSDRFSAERTGGSVSTLTIQRTQQEDSAVYLCASSRDSEQFFGPGTRLTVL.

The chain has TRBV7-9 and TRBJ2-4; D may be TRBD1 (5 bases). Between the trimmed V and J ends, which lost 5 bases and 4 bases, there was a span of 12 bases. This CDR3 has 14 residues. Germline V lookup: CDR1 SEHNR, CDR2 FQNEAQ (reference sequence). The CDR3 loop is CASSERQLKNIQYF. CDR3 coding DNA: TGTGCCAGCAGCGAAAGACAGCTAAAAAACATTCAGTACTTC.

The chain links TRBV5-1 to TRBJ1-4; 7 bases fit TRBD1. V trimming: 4 bases; J trimming: 6 bases; junction bases outside the gene matches: 9. This CDR3 spans 15 amino acids. Germline CDR1 and CDR2: SGHRS and YFSETQ. In nucleotides, the CDR3 is TGCGCCAGCAGCCCACAGGGGCGCGTTGATGAAAAACTGTTTTTT. Translating it yields CASSPQGRVDEKLFF.

The CDR3: CASSVAGESYEQYF. In nucleotides, the CDR3 is TGTGCCAGCAGCGTAGCCGGCGAATCCTACGAGCAGTACTTC. This chain connects TRBV9 to TRBJ2-7; D is uncertain. V shed 0 bases and J shed 1 base, with 8 bases lying between them. Germline V CDR1 and CDR2: SGDLS, YYNGEE. The CDR3 extends over 14 amino acids.

This chain links TRBV10-3 with TRBJ2-4; D ambiguous. V shed 3 bases and J shed 10 bases, with 7 bases lying between them. This CDR3 has 11 residues. CDR1 and CDR2 from the germline V gene are ENHRY and SYGVKD. CDR3 protein: CAISDSSIQYF. In nucleotides, the CDR3 is TGTGCCATCAGTGACTCTTCAATTCAGTACTTC.

The chain joins TRBV19 to TRBJ2-5, with TRBD2 as a possible D gene (5 bases). CDR3 length: 13 residues. Trimming pared 5 bases from V and 5 bases from J, leaving 12 bases between. Germline V CDR1 and CDR2: LNHDA, SQIVND (reference sequence). CDR3: CASSLVPGETQYF. The CDR3 DNA reads TGTGCCAGTAGTTTGGTTCCGGGGGAGACCCAGTACTTC.

This rearrangement joins TRBV9 to TRBJ1-1; 8 bases line up with TRBD1. CDR1 and CDR2 (germline): SGDLS, YYNGEE. The J segment lost 4 bases and the V segment lost 2 bases, leaving 4 bases of the junction unmatched. This CDR3 comprises 14 residues. The CDR3: CASSVTGVSTEAFF. In DNA form, the CDR3 reads TGTGCCAGCAGCGTGACAGGGGTGTCCACTGAAGCTTTCTTT.

The chain's CDR3 is CASSQDGADTQYF. As DNA, the CDR3 is TGTGCCAGCAGCCAAGATGGGGCAGATACGCAGTATTTT. V usage is TRBV14 and J usage is TRBJ2-3; D is unresolved. The germline V gene encodes CDR1 SGHDN and CDR2 FVKESK. Deletions cut 0 bases from V and 4 bases from J, with 5 bases between. There are 13 residues in the CDR3.

The V gene is TRBV11-2, the J gene TRBJ2-4; TRBD1 aligns across 8 bases. This CDR3 is 15 amino acids long. The trim removed 6 bases at V and 7 bases at J, leaving 11 bases unmatched. Germline V lookup: CDR1 SGHAT, CDR2 FQNNGV. This CDR3 reads CASRHAGGRGNIQYF. Written as DNA, the CDR3 is TGTGCCAGCAGACATGCAGGGGGCAGGGGGAACATTCAGTACTTC.

V and J are TRBV2 and TRBJ2-7, with D unclear. Trimming cost V 8 bases and J 2 bases, with 13 bases left between them. This CDR3 is built from 13 residues. Germline V gene sequence: CDR1 SNHLY, CDR2 FYNNEI. The CDR3 DNA reads as TGTGCCAGCCGCCAAACAGCAACCTACGAGCAGTACTTC. Its translation is CASRQTATYEQYF.

The chain combines TRBV28 with TRBJ1-2; perhaps TRBD1 as D (6 bases). The CDR3 loop spans 18 amino acids. Germline V gene sequence: CDR1 MDHEN, CDR2 SYDVKM. Trimming left V 6 bases short and J 8 bases short, with 31 bases between. CDR3 in amino acids: CASSSQGPGAIRLRGYTF. The CDR3 nucleotides read TGTGCCAGCAGCTCCCAAGGGCCGGGGGCGATCCGTTTGAGAGGCTACACCTTC.